The entry below describes one T cell receptor (beta chain). This clonotype was counted between two and nine times. No cognate antigen has been identified for it. It has no much larger one-base neighbor in the sample; base qualities were not kept. In the ophthalmopathy patients, disease was moderately to severely active, with a Clinical Activity Score of 3 or more, a NOSPECS grade of 4 or more, and a duration of less than 3 months. Exclusion was applied to patients with uncontrolled infections, other autoimmune diseases, pregnancy or lactation. Clinical symptoms, serum thyroxine and TRAb, thyroid ultrasound, and orbital computed tomography formed the basis for the diagnoses. PBMCs were isolated from 8 to 10 ml of fresh peripheral blood by Ficoll-Paque density gradient centrifugation. Total RNA was extracted with Trizol reagent, and quality was checked on an Agilent 2100 Bioanalyzer. TCR beta CDR3 regions were amplified from RNA transcripts. For the first round of RT-PCR on the TCR CDR3, the HTBI primer set was used together with the Qiagen OneStep RT-PCR kit. A second multiplex PCR round built the libraries, followed by size selection and purification. The libraries were sequenced on an Illumina HiSeq2000 using paired-end 100 bp reads. The source study handled its data this way. SOAPnuke was used to process the raw data, throwing out any read that contained adapters or uncalled bases, had a mean Phred below 15, or lacked an exact constant-primer or identifier match. High-quality paired reads were merged using COPE v1.2.5, and each unique nucleotide sequence was defined as a clonotype. Clonotypes were aligned to IMGT TRBV, TRBD and TRBJ reference segments using MiTCR v1.1. The analysis was restricted to V-J combinations with a frequency above 0.0001, which together covered 99% to 99.2% of the repertoires. A TCS score was defined as the ratio between F50 (clonal expansion) and ExV (chaos), using BLOSUM62-based TCRdist between CDR3 peptides within each V-J. Welch's t-statistics and random forest reduced 514 V-J features to about 13, which were used in a naive Bayes classifier (R e1071). Using fastp trimming at Q25 and MiXCR clonotype assembly, TCRdb reanalyzed the public sequencing data and kept in-frame beta chains. Under each unique CDR3 protein, matching rows form one entry showing the most common genes and DNA. Here the V and J calls rest on TCRdb's processing, not on the authors' analysis. The sample yields about 640,000 distinct CDR3 sequences; less than 25% were counted once. Under 35% of the sample is taken by the ten largest.

This entry is derived from a study of T cells in Graves' hyperthyroidism and ophthalmopathy (dated by TCRdb to 2018 to 2020). Concerning the study at large: Peripheral blood samples were taken at the time of initial diagnosis, prior to any treatment. A discovery cohort of 95 to 100 patients, 43 with Graves' ophthalmopathy and approximately 55 with stable Graves' hyperthyroidism, was used to find distinguishing TCR V-J signatures. Whether ophthalmopathy could be predicted prospectively was tested in an independent validation cohort made up of under 20 hyperthyroidism patients plus 17 patients who later progressed to ophthalmopathy. For training and testing, the 110 or so patients in the discovery cohort were randomly divided in a 7:3 ratio. The study also compared thyroid tissue and blood T-cell repertoires from five or six Graves' hyperthyroidism patients. Following sampling, methimazole starting at 30 mg daily was given to hyperthyroidism patients, and high-dose intravenous methylprednisolone was given to ophthalmopathy patients. According to the paper, TCR Vbeta CDR3 sequencing was carried out on about 140 peripheral blood samples, which came from more than 40 ophthalmopathy, 75 or so hyperthyroidism and approximately 17 progressor patients. Paper-wide results and their limitations: Sample size was not statistically predetermined, and investigators were not blinded to group allocation. During validation, the model predicted progression to ophthalmopathy a median of approximately 6 months ahead of onset, with roughly 65% sensitivity and around 73% specificity. A 13 V-J signature model separated ophthalmopathy from stable hyperthyroidism, with approximately 86% sensitivity and about 81% specificity in cross-validation and 80%/75% in testing. Most expanded thyroid clonotypes (frequency above 0.001) were also found in blood, which suggests that blood repertoires may mirror thyroid immune responses.

Its CDR3 holds 17 amino acids, cysteine through phenylalanine. The entry retains the CDR3 DNA only, 51 bases that are in frame from base 1. CDR1 and CDR2, looked up from the germline V gene, are SGHTS and YDEGEE. V is reduced by 0 bases and J by 8 bases, leaving a spacing of 21 bases between them. The sequencing input was blood. The clonotype was recovered from a man aged 30-40 years with Graves' ophthalmopathy. The chain is encoded by TRBV5-8 joined to TRBJ2-1; TRBD2 could be the D gene, as 6 bases match. This receptor carries the CDR3 CASSLDFTSPVSDEQFF. The bases read TGTGCCAGCAGCTTGGACTTCACTAGCCCCGTCTCGGATGAGCAGTTCTTC.